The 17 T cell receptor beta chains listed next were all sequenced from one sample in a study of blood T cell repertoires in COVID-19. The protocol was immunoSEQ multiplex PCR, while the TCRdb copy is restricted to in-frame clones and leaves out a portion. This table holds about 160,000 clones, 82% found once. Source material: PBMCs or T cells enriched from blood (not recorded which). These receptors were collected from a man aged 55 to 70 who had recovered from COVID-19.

CDR3 nucleotides: TGTGCCAGCAGTGGACAGGTCAACTATGGCTACACCTTC. Protein: CASSGQVNYGYTF. The gene calls are TRBV2 and TRBJ1-2, with D possibly being TRBD1 (6 bases). V lost 4 bases to trimming and J lost 2 bases, with 8 bases between them. CDR1 is SNHLY, CDR2 FYNNEI, per germline. The CDR3 runs 13 residues.

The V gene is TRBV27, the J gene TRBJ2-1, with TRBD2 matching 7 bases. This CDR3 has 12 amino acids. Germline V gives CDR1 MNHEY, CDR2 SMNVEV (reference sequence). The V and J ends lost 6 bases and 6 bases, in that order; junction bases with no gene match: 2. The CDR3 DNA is TGTGCCAGCAGGACGGGGGGCAATGAGCAGTTCTTC. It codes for CASRTGGNEQFF.

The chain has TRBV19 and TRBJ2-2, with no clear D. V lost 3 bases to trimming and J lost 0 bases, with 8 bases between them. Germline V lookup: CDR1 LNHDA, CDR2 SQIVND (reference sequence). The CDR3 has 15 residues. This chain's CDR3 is CASSIRLTNTGELFF. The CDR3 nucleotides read TGTGCCAGTAGTATTCGACTCACGAACACCGGGGAGCTGTTTTTT. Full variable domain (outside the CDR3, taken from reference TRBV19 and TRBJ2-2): DGGITQSPKYLFRKEGQNVTLSCEQNLNHDAMYWYRQDPGQGLRLIYYSQIVNDFQKGDIAEGYSVSREKKESFPLTVTSAQKNPTAFYLCASSIRLTNTGELFFGEGSRLTVL.

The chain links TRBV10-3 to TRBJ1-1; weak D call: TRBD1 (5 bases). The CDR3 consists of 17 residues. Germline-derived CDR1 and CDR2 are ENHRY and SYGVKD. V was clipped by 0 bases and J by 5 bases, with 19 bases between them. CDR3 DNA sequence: TGTGCCATCAGTGAGTCGATCGGTCGGGGGAGGTGGACTGAAGCTTTCTTT. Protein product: CAISESIGRGRWTEAFF.

CDR3 sequence: CASGLTGTEGDTGELFF. The CDR3 DNA reads as TGTGCTAGTGGTTTGACCGGGACCGAGGGGGACACCGGGGAGCTGTTTTTT. This chain links TRBV12-5 with TRBJ2-2; a possible D gene is TRBD1 (6 bases). V was clipped by 2 bases and J by 3 bases, with 16 bases between them. CDR1 is LGHNT and CDR2 is FRNRAP in the germline V gene. CDR3 length: 17 amino acids.

The CDR3 DNA reads TGCGCCAGCAGCTTTTTGTTCTTAAACACTGAAGCTTTCTTT. This translates into CASSFLFLNTEAFF. The chain carries TRBV5-1 and TRBJ1-1; no reliable D call. CDR3 size: 14 residues. Germline V gene data show CDR1 as SGHRS and CDR2 as YFSETQ. V was trimmed by 2 bases and J by 2 bases, leaving 10 bases between them. The full variable domain, with the rest looked up from reference TRBV5-1 and TRBJ1-1, is KAGVTQTPRYLIKTRGQQVTLSCSPISGHRSVSWYQQTPGQGLQFLFEYFSETQRNKGNFPGRFSGRQFSNSRSEMNVSTLELGDSALYLCASSFLFLNTEAFFGQGTRLTVV.

The CDR3 DNA sequence: TGTGCCACCAGTGATTTTAAATGGGACAGGGAGGGTATTAACAATGAGCAGTTCTTC. The encoded protein is CATSDFKWDREGINNEQFF. This chain joins TRBV24-1 and TRBJ2-1; 9 bases line up with TRBD1. V gave up 1 base and J gave up 5 bases; unmatched junction bases: 14. CDR1 is KGHDR and CDR2 is SFDVKD in the germline V gene. The CDR3 is 19 residues long.

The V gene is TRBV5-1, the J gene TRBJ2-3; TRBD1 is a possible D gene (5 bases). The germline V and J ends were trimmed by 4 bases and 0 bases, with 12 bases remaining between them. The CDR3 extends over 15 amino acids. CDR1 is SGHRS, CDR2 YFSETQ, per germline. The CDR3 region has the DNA TGCGCCAGCAGCCCCAGGGTCGGAAGCACAGATACGCAGTATTTT. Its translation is CASSPRVGSTDTQYF.

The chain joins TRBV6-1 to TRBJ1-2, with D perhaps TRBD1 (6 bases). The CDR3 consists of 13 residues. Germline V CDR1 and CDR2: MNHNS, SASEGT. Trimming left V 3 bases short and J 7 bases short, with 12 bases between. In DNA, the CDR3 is TGTGCCAGCAGTGAGCAGGGGCCGGGTGGCTACACCTTC. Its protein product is CASSEQGPGGYTF.

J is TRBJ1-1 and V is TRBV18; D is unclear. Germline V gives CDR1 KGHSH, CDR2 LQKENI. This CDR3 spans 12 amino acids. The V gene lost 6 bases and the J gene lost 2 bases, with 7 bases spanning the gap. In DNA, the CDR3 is TGTGCCAGCTCGCGCGTCAACACTGAAGCTTTCTTT. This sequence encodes CASSRVNTEAFF.

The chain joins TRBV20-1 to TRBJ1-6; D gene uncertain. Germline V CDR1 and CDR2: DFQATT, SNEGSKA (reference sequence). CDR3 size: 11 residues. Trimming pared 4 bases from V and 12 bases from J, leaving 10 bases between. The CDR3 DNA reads TGCAGTGCTAAGCGTGGCCTACCCCTCCACTTT. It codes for CSAKRGLPLHF.

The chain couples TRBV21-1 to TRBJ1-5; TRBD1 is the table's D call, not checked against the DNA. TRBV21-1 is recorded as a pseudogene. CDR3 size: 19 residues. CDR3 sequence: CASSKALWAGEGCNQPQHF. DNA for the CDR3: TGTGCCAGCAGCAAAGCGCTTTGGGCAGGGGAAGGGTGCAATCAGCCCCAGCATTTT.

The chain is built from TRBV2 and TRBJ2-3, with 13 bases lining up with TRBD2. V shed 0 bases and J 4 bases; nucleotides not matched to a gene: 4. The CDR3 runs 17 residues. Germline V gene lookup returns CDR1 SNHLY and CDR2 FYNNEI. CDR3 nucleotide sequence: TGTGCCAGCAGTGAAGCCCCAACTAGCGGGGGGGCAGATACGCAGTATTTT. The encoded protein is CASSEAPTSGGADTQYF.

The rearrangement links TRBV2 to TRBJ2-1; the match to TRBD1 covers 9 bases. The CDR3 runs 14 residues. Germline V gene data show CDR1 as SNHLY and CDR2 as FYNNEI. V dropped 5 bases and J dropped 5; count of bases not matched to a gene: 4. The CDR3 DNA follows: TGTGCCAGCAGTCGGGGACAGGGCCACAATGAGCAGTTCTTC. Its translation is CASSRGQGHNEQFF.

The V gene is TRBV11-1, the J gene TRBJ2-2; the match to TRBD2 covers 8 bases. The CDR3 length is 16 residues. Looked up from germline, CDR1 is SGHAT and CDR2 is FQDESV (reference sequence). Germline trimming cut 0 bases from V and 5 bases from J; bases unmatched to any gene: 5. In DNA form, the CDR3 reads TGTGCCAGCAGCTTAGCGGGGGCTAGCGGGACCGGGGAGCTGTTTTTT. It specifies CASSLAGASGTGELFF.

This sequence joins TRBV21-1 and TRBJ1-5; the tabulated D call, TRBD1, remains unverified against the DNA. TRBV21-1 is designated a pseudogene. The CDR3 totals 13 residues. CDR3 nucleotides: TGTGCCAGCGGGGCTTCTGAGGTTCAGCCCCAGCATTTT. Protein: CASGASEVQPQHF.

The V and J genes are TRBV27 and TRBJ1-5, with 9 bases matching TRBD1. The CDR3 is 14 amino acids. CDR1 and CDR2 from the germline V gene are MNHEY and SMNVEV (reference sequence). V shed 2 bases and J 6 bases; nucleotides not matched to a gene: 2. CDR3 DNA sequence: TGTGCCAGCAGTTTAAACAGGGGGCTTCAGCCCCAGCATTTT. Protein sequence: CASSLNRGLQPQHF.